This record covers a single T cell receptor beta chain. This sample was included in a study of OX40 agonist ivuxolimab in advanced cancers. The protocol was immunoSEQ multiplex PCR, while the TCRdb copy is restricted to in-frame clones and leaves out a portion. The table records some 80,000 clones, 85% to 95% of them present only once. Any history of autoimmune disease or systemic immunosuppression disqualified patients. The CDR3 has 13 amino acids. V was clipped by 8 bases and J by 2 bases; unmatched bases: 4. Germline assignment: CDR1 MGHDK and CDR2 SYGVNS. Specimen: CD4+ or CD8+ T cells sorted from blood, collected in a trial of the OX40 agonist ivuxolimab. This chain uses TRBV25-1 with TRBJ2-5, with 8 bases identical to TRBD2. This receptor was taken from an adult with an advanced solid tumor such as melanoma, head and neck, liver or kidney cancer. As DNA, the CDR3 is TGTGCCAGCTCTGCGGGAGGTCAAGAGACCCAGTACTTC. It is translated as CASSAGGQETQYF.